Below, one T cell receptor beta chain is given with its context. The data are from a study of blood T cell repertoires in COVID-19. Study-level information: COVID-19 samples collected from the United States, Italy and Spain covered acute and convalescent phases.

The V gene's germline CDR1 is LGHDT and CDR2 YNNKEL (reference sequence). The CDR3 is made up of 16 amino acids. The J segment lost 7 bases and the V segment lost 3 bases, leaving 7 bases of the junction unmatched. In the study's own analysis: Nucleated cell counts were estimated from reference gene primer amplification. Data came from immunoSEQ multiplex PCR; TCRdb stores just in-frame clones and leaves some out. V, J and clone size were drawn from that table, and D and trimming were deduced from the DNA. The sample consists of about 300,000 clones, roughly 89% of them appearing once. Participant ages covered about 18 to 89 years across about two dozen US areas. Cohorts were determined from participant-reported clinical history.

The TCR comes from a man aged 55 to 70 who had recovered from COVID-19. The specimen sequenced was PBMCs or T cells enriched from blood (not recorded which). V is TRBV3-1 (or the pseudogene TRBV3-2) and J is TRBJ1-6; TRBD1 agrees at 9 bases. The CDR3 coding sequence is TGTGCCAGCAGCCACTCACAGGGGGCGCAGAATTCACCCCTCCACTTT. Its translation is CASSHSQGAQNSPLHF.